This record looks at one T cell receptor beta chain sequence and its context. Its antigen is currently unknown. Profiled with immunoSEQ multiplex PCR; TCRdb holds only in-frame clones, not every one. The sample lists over 55,000 clones; roughly four fifths were seen once. This sample was taken from a study of vaccination effects on CD4 cells after COVID-19. ViraFEST used viral peptide pools to expand antigen-specific CD4+ T cells before sequencing. Cells that had been cultured for 10 days were the source of isolated CD4+ T cells. Study outcomes and limitations: Marked clonal contraction of both clone types appeared late after vaccination.

This TCR came from a human donor who received a COVID-19 vaccine. The source was CD4+ T cells from PBMCs cultured with HCoV-229E spike peptides, collected before COVID-19 vaccination.

CDR3 in amino acids: CASSLEGSRDSSFF. Written as DNA, the CDR3 is TGCGCCAGCAGCTTGGAAGGCAGTAGGGACAGCTCTTTCTTT. The chain has TRBV5-1 and TRBJ1-1; the match to TRBD1 covers 7 bases. Germline V gives CDR1 SGHRS, CDR2 YFSETQ. CDR3 length equals 14 residues. V shed 0 bases, J shed 12 bases, and the junction held 11 bases outside the gene matches.